In its sample, the clone carrying this TCR beta chain was seen many times. Its antigen is unidentified. From the 5' RACE reads, TCRdb called clonotypes with MiXCR, one entry per CDR3 protein. The table includes roughly 250,000 distinct CDR3 sequences, about 16% detected once. The sample comes from a study of T-cell memory formation after mild COVID-19. Whole-study context: Most TCR clusters belonged to a single donor. The study, taken as a whole, reports: Later expanders leaned CD4+, whereas clones that contracted between day 15 and 85 were balanced CD4/CD8.

Germline V CDR1 and CDR2: SGHVS, FQNEAQ. The V gene end was trimmed by 3 bases and the J gene end by 4 bases; junction bases not matched to a gene: 4. There are 14 residues in the CDR3. This chain links TRBV7-8 with TRBJ2-3; 7 bases align to TRBD1. Source material: PBMCs or a T cell subset sorted from them (not recorded which). This TCR derives from a young man who had mild COVID-19 (a few samples of this study predate the infection). Cell type and time point are not known. The CDR3 DNA reads as TGTGCCAGCAGCTTGCGACAGGGCTCAGATACGCAGTATTTT. Amino acids: CASSLRQGSDTQYF.